This note documents a single T cell receptor (beta chain) sequence. Its antigen is as yet unknown. Clinical symptoms, serum thyroxine, TRAb, thyroid ultrasound and orbital computed tomography informed diagnoses. The investigators amplified TCR beta CDR3 regions from RNA transcripts. HTBI primers drove first-round RT-PCR of the TCR CDR3. Via MiXCR, TCRdb re-called the multiplex PCR reads, giving one row per CDR3 protein. The sample consists of around 660,000 distinct CDR3 sequences, approximately 42% of them appearing once. This CDR3 is built from 14 residues. The germline gives CDR1 MGHDK, CDR2 SYGVNS. Germline trimming cut 10 bases from V and 7 bases from J; bases unmatched to any gene: 9. These data originate in a study of T cells in Graves' hyperthyroidism and ophthalmopathy. Study results and caveats: Patients with ophthalmopathy were separated from those with stable hyperthyroidism by a 13 V-J model. Blood also contained most expanded thyroid clonotypes above 0.001.

The chain recombines TRBV25-1 with TRBJ1-5; 11 bases line up with TRBD1. Sequenced sample: peripheral blood or thyroid tissue (not recorded which). This clonotype was sampled from an adult man with Graves' disease, either hyperthyroidism or ophthalmopathy (not recorded which). CDR3 nucleotides: TGTGCCACCCGAACCGGGACAGGGGGACAGCCCCAGCATTTT. It specifies CATRTGTGGQPQHF.